This entry features one T cell receptor (beta chain) sequence. What it binds is not known. After constant-region reverse-primer amplification, full-length variable regions underwent semi-nested PCR with Nested Universal Primer A. From the 5' RACE reads, TCRdb called clonotypes with MiXCR, one entry per CDR3 protein. The sample lists some 12,000 distinct CDR3 sequences, 40% to 55% occurring once. CDR1 and CDR2 (germline): SQVTM, ANQGSEA. The length of the CDR3 is 14 residues. J was trimmed by 5 bases and V by 4 bases; bases with no gene match: 6. Regarding the study as a whole: Tumor memory CD4+ T cell TCR gene usage clustered with blood and lymph node memory CD4+ cells and lymph node naive CD4+ cells. Greatest tumor Treg TCR overlap was with tumor naive CD4+ cells.

Naive CD4+ T cells were purified with Tregs depleted by CD25. This rearrangement joins TRBV29-1 to TRBJ2-1; 9 nucleotides align to TRBD2. The sequence was obtained from a female donor with breast cancer. Sequencing used tumor-infiltrating naive CD4+ T cells sorted from the breast tumor. Subset described: naive CD4+ T cells, CD4+CD45RA+CD25-. For the CDR3, the DNA is TGCAGCGTTGCGTCCCGACTAGCGGACAATGAGCAGTTCTTC. It translates to CSVASRLADNEQFF.